The clone carrying this T cell receptor beta chain showed up just a few times. The sample originates from a study of blood T cell repertoires in COVID-19. For the study at large: Italy, Spain and the United States were the sources of the convalescent and acute COVID-19 samples. Sources were T cells, B-cell-depleted T cells, or PBMCs; the material itself was cDNA or gDNA.

Per the germline V gene, CDR1 is KGHDR and CDR2 is SFDVKD. V was cut by 7 bases and J by 3 bases, with 9 bases left in between. The CDR3 totals 12 residues. The authors' processing: Scientists estimated how many nucleated cells there were by amplifying reference gene primers. TCRdb's table, derived via immunoSEQ multiplex PCR, lists solely in-frame clones and lacks some. V, J and clone size reflect that table, while D and trimming were determined from the DNA. This sample yields about 76,000 clones, of which around 91% are seen a single time; approximately 5.3% belongs to the top ten. This TCR came from a human donor in a cohort sampled during active COVID-19. The V gene is TRBV24-1, the J gene TRBJ2-7, with a possible D match to TRBD1 (5 bases). Sequencing was done on a sample of peripheral blood. CDR3 region: CATRRQFYEQYF. The CDR3 bases are TGTGCCACCAGGAGACAGTTCTACGAGCAGTACTTC.